This TCR beta chain came from a study of blood T cell repertoires in COVID-19. About the study: The cDNA or gDNA used as material had been derived from T cells, B-cell-depleted T cells, or PBMCs.

Original handling: The authors estimated nucleated cell counts from reference gene primer amplification. TCRdb keeps only in-frame clones here, not all; method: immunoSEQ multiplex PCR. V and J calls and clone size are as listed in that table; D and trimming were resolved from the DNA. This table holds fewer than 60,000 clones, approximately 80% found once. This clone occurred once. The junction had 5 bases not matched to a gene; V was cut back by 3 bases and J by 1 base. The CDR3 extends over 14 amino acids. Germline lookup yields CDR1 GTSNPN and CDR2 SVGIG (reference sequence). Sequencing was performed on peripheral blood. The clonotype was recovered from a man aged 60-69 years with acute or convalescent COVID-19. The chain recombines TRBV30 with TRBJ2-5; 7 bases are shared with TRBD1. This chain's CDR3 is CAWSLQGRQETQYF. The CDR3 DNA reads TGTGCCTGGAGCCTACAGGGGCGCCAAGAGACCCAGTACTTC.